The clone carrying this T cell receptor (beta chain) was observed a handful of times. The target antigen is unknown. Germline CDR1 is KGHSH and CDR2 is LQKENI. CDR3 length: 13 residues. Deletions cut 4 bases from V and 4 bases from J, with 7 bases between. 13 Jbeta primers and 60 Vbeta primers were used for the PCR. Clones were read by immunoSEQ multiplex PCR, and TCRdb kept only the in-frame ones, dropping some. This sample has 65,000 to 95,000 clones, with approximately 80% found just once. The data belong to a study of cytomegalovirus exposure and HLA in healthy donors. Study outcomes and limitations: Relative to equally common others, HLA-associated TCR beta chains showed greater clonal expansion in a later analysis. Excluded were some V segments that proved indistinguishable, including TRBV6-2 and TRBV6-3.

This clonotype was sampled from a man in his fifties or sixties in good health and CMV-seronegative. The sequenced sample was PBMCs. The J gene is TRBJ1-4, the V gene TRBV18, with D possibly TRBD1 on 6 matching bases. In nucleotides, the CDR3 is TGTGCCAGCTCACGACAGGATAATGAAAAACTGTTTTTT. It yields the protein CASSRQDNEKLFF.